This TCR beta chain was sequenced during a study of blood T cell repertoires in COVID-19. Turning to the study itself: Acute and convalescent COVID-19 samples came from the United States, Italy and Spain. Sample material is recorded as cDNA or gDNA derived from T cells, B-cell-depleted T cells, or PBMCs.

Trimming cost V 0 bases and J 7 bases, with 9 bases left between them. Germline CDR1 LGHDT, CDR2 YNNKEL (reference sequence). This CDR3 is 13 amino acids long. Authors' methods: Quantification of nucleated cells was approximated via reference gene primer amplification. Measured with immunoSEQ multiplex PCR; TCRdb has only the in-frame clones, and not every one. Clone size and V and J calls were adopted from that table, with D and trimming inferred from the DNA. The sample shows about 44,000 clones, 89% of them seen only once. This sequence originates from a man between 70 and 80 years old with active COVID-19. Sequencing was carried out using peripheral blood. This chain uses TRBV3-1 (or the pseudogene TRBV3-2) with TRBJ1-1; a possible D gene is TRBD1 (5 bases). The CDR3 is CASSQEEGLEAFF. The CDR3 bases are TGTGCCAGCAGCCAAGAGGAGGGACTTGAAGCTTTCTTT.